This entry describes one T cell receptor (beta chain). The junction does not match germline at one end; this may be a read error. A multiplex PCR was run with 60 Vbeta primers and 13 Jbeta primers. Sequencing was performed with immunoSEQ multiplex PCR; in TCRdb, only in-frame clones are kept and a portion is missing. The sample contains 180,000 or so clones, over 75% of which appear only once. Looked up from germline, CDR1 is DFQATT and CDR2 is SNEGSKA (reference sequence). There are 10 residues in the CDR3. These data belong to a study of cytomegalovirus exposure and HLA in healthy donors. Sequenced material: PBMCs. V and J are TRBV20-1 and TRBJ2-5, with TRBD2 identical over 10 bases. The source of this sequence is a man aged 18 to 35 in good health and CMV-seropositive. The CDR3 DNA reads as TGTGCTAGCGGGGGTGAGACCCAGTACTTC. Translating it yields CASGGETQYF.